Sequencing of this T cell receptor beta chain was carried out in a study of blood T cell repertoires in COVID-19. Overall study: Collection of acute and convalescent COVID-19 samples took place in the United States, Italy and Spain. Sample material is recorded as cDNA or gDNA derived from T cells, B-cell-depleted T cells, or PBMCs.

Authors' methods: Estimation of nucleated cell counts relied on the amplification of reference gene primers. Profiling relied on immunoSEQ multiplex PCR, and the TCRdb table lists in-frame clones only, not all of them. V, J and clone size are those of that table, while D and trimming were read from the DNA. The table has over 200,000 clones, around 82% seen once. This CDR3 has 12 residues. V was cut by 1 base and J by 8 bases, with 9 bases left in between. Per the germline V gene, CDR1 is SGHTA and CDR2 is FQGNSA. This sequence joins TRBV7-2 and TRBJ2-7; no clear D gene. Sequencing was done on a sample of peripheral blood. The origin of this receptor is a man older than 75 with acute or convalescent COVID-19. Here the CDR3 reads CASSLDMSKQYF. CDR3 coding DNA: TGTGCCAGCAGCTTAGACATGTCAAAGCAGTACTTC.